The TCR beta chain under discussion was sequenced for a study of human T cells and chemical hapten exposure. Germline CDR1 DFQATT, CDR2 SNEGSKA (reference sequence). J gave up 5 bases and V 1 base, and 8 bases lay outside the gene matches. The CDR3 contains 15 residues. Time point in this sample: patch test 2, 6 weeks after DPC sensitization. Regarding treatment: therapeutic diphenylcyclopropenone sensitization with weekly scalp DPC. Individual cDNA molecules in this library carried unique molecular identifiers. TCRdb independently ran MiXCR on the RACE reads; one entry per CDR3 protein. This table has some 90,000 distinct CDR3 sequences, approximately 10% appearing once.

The chain links TRBV20-1 to TRBJ2-7, with 10 positions matching TRBD2. Sequences were derived from whole blood, sampled in connection with sensitization to the hapten diphenylcyclopropenone (DPC). This TCR was recovered from a woman aged 40 to 49 with alopecia areata. Some clones in this sample may be carry-over from other donors' samples. CDR3 nucleotide sequence: TGCAGTGCTAGAGGACCTAGCGGGAGAATCCACGAGCAGTACTTC. Translating it yields CSARGPSGRIHEQYF.